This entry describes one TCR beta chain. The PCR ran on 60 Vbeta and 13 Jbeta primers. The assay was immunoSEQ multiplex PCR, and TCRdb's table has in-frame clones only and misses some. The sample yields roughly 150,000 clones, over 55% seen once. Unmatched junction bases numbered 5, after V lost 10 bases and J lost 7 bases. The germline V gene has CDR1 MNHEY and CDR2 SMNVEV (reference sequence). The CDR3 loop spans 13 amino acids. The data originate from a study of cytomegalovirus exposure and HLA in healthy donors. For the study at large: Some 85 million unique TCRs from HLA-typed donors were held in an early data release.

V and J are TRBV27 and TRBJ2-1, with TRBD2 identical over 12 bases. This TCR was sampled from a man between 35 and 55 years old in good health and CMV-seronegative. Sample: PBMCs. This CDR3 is CATLAGGRNEQFF. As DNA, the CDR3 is TGTGCCACCCTAGCGGGAGGGAGGAATGAGCAGTTCTTC.